A single sample gave rise to the 16 T cell receptor beta chains below, sequenced in a study of T cells in Graves' hyperthyroidism and ophthalmopathy. Amplification yielded TCR beta CDR3 regions, with RNA transcripts as the source. RT-PCR in the first round (using the HTBI primer set) targeted the TCR CDR3. TCRdb reprocessed the multiplex PCR reads via MiXCR and lists one record per CDR3 protein. Altogether a few hundred thousand distinct CDR3 sequences are present, about 18% being singletons, with the ten largest covering 40%. The sequencing input was blood. The receptors here all came from a man in his late teens or twenties with Graves' ophthalmopathy.

This clonotype came up many times. The chain employs TRBV14 and TRBJ1-4; the D gene is possibly TRBD1 (5 bases). CDR1 is SGHDN and CDR2 is FVKESK in the germline V gene. Trimming pared 4 bases from V and 8 bases from J, leaving 17 bases between. The CDR3 consists of 15 residues. The CDR3 nucleotides are TGTGCCAGCAGCCCCAGGGAGGGGTCTCGGGAAAAACTGTTTTTT. Translated, it gives CASSPREGSREKLFF.

This clonotype was counted ten times or more. The chain has TRBV14 and TRBJ1-1, with a possible D match to TRBD1 (5 bases). This CDR3 is built from 14 residues. V lost 1 base and J 1 base, leaving 7 bases between the germline ends. Per germline, CDR1 SGHDN and CDR2 FVKESK. CDR3 bases: TGTGCCAGCAGCCAAGGGGGGGAGAACACTGAAGCTTTCTTT. This sequence encodes CASSQGGENTEAFF.

The chain recombines TRBV19 with TRBJ1-2; 9 positions match TRBD1. The germline V gene encodes CDR1 LNHDA and CDR2 SQIVND (reference sequence). Germline trimming cut 4 bases from V and 8 bases from J; bases unmatched to any gene: 5. The CDR3 is made up of 13 amino acids. CDR3 in DNA: TGTGCCAGTAGTACGGGACAGGGTTTCGGCTACACCTTC. Its translation is CASSTGQGFGYTF.

This clonotype was seen repeatedly, ten times or more. This chain uses TRBV6-1 with TRBJ2-1, with 10 positions matching TRBD1. The ends lost 5 bases at V and 8 bases at J; junction bases unmatched: 6. This CDR3 has 14 amino acids. The germline CDR1 and CDR2 sequences are MNHNS and SASEGT. CDR3 region: CASSYRDRGDEQFF. The CDR3 region has the DNA TGTGCCAGCAGTTACCGGGACAGGGGCGATGAGCAGTTCTTC.

This clonotype was counted at least ten times. The V and J genes are TRBV3-1 and TRBJ2-7, with 7 positions matching TRBD1. The CDR3 sequence is 15 residues long. The junction had 9 bases not matched to a gene; V was cut back by 1 base and J by 6 bases. The germline V gene encodes CDR1 LGHDT and CDR2 YNNKEL (reference sequence). The CDR3 loop is CASSQGQGVYVEQYF. The CDR3 DNA reads as TGTGCCAGCAGCCAAGGACAGGGCGTGTACGTCGAGCAGTACTTC.

This clonotype was observed a few times. The gene calls are TRBV12-3 or TRBV12-4 and TRBJ2-1, with D uncertain. This CDR3 spans 16 amino acids. V shed 7 bases and J shed 0 bases, with 16 bases lying between them. This chain's CDR3 is CASISMGSGSYNEQFF. CDR3 DNA sequence: TGTGCCAGCATCTCGATGGGGTCGGGCTCCTACAATGAGCAGTTCTTC.

Ten or more counts support this clonotype. V is TRBV12-3 or TRBV12-4 and J is TRBJ2-1, with D perhaps TRBD2 (5 bases). The CDR3 is made up of 14 amino acids. V lost 4 bases and J 5 bases, leaving 12 bases between the germline ends. CDR3 amino acids: CASSSRDVHNEQFF. The CDR3 nucleotides read TGTGCCAGCAGTTCGAGGGATGTTCACAATGAGCAGTTCTTC.

A few counts support this clonotype. This chain uses TRBV10-3 with TRBJ2-7; 11 bases align to TRBD2. The V and J ends lost 6 bases and 2 bases, in that order; junction bases with no gene match: 3. Looked up from germline, CDR1 is ENHRY and CDR2 is SYGVKD. The CDR3 has 14 residues. In DNA form, the CDR3 reads TGTGCCATCAGGGGACTAGCGGATCCCTACGAGCAGTACTTC. Translation: CAIRGLADPYEQYF.

This clonotype was observed many times. The chain couples TRBV20-1 to TRBJ2-7; D gene unclear. Germline CDR1 reads DFQATT; CDR2 reads SNEGSKA (reference sequence). V lost 4 bases and J lost 0, with 13 bases in between. This CDR3 region has 14 residues. CDR3 in DNA: TGCAGTGCTAACCGACTCAGGAGCTCCTACGAGCAGTACTTC. This translates into CSANRLRSSYEQYF.

This clonotype was seen many times. CDR3 sequence: CASSEGGLLNTEAFF. DNA for the CDR3: TGTGCCAGCAGTGAAGGGGGACTCCTGAACACTGAAGCTTTCTTT. The chain is built from TRBV6-1 and TRBJ1-1; the D gene is possibly TRBD1 (5 bases). Germline-derived CDR1 and CDR2 are MNHNS and SASEGT. V was pared by 1 base and J by 0 bases, with 9 bases between. The CDR3 spans 15 residues.

This clonotype turned up a few times. The chain is built from TRBV5-1 and TRBJ2-1, with no clear D. The CDR3 is 14 amino acids. Per germline, CDR1 SGHRS and CDR2 YFSETQ. The ends were cut back, 0 bases at V and 8 bases at J, with 12 bases in the middle. The CDR3 loop reads CASSLVVSSDEQFF. The CDR3 region has the DNA TGCGCCAGCAGCTTGGTGGTTAGCTCCGATGAGCAGTTCTTC. The complete variable domain, with remaining parts taken from reference TRBV5-1 and TRBJ2-1, reads KAGVTQTPRYLIKTRGQQVTLSCSPISGHRSVSWYQQTPGQGLQFLFEYFSETQRNKGNFPGRFSGRQFSNSRSEMNVSTLELGDSALYLCASSLVVSSDEQFFGPGTRLTVL.

This chain uses TRBV10-2 with TRBJ2-5; maybe TRBD1 (5 bases). V lost 6 bases and J lost 1, with 9 bases in between. This CDR3 is 13 amino acids long. CDR1 WSHSY and CDR2 SAAADI come from the germline V gene. CDR3 protein: CASRTVTQETQYF. CDR3 DNA sequence: TGCGCCAGCAGGACAGTAACCCAAGAGACCCAGTACTTC.

The rearrangement links TRBV5-1 to TRBJ2-5; D might be TRBD2 (5 bases). Germline CDR1 SGHRS, CDR2 YFSETQ. Trimming shortened V by 5 bases and J by 2 bases, and 13 bases separated the two germline ends. The CDR3 totals 14 residues. The CDR3 spells CASRKNGVQETQYF. CDR3 DNA sequence: TGCGCCAGCAGAAAGAACGGGGTACAAGAGACCCAGTACTTC.

The chain couples TRBV5-1 to TRBJ2-7; no definite D call. Deletions cut 4 bases from V and 2 bases from J, with 16 bases between. This CDR3 has 15 amino acids. In germline, CDR1 is SGHRS, CDR2 YFSETQ. The CDR3 coding sequence is TGCGCCAGCAGCGCTCCCGGGCAGATCGCCTACGAGCAGTACTTC. Translated: CASSAPGQIAYEQYF.

This clonotype was counted a few times. The chain joins TRBV13 to TRBJ2-4; D ambiguous. Germline V gene sequence: CDR1 PRHDT, CDR2 FYEKMQ (reference sequence). With 0 bases removed from V and 9 bases from J, the gap between germline ends came to 6 bases. CDR3 length equals 12 residues. The CDR3 spells CASSLGESIQYF. Written as DNA, the CDR3 is TGTGCCAGCAGCTTAGGGGAGAGCATTCAGTACTTC.

This clonotype has only a few counts. V and J are TRBV18 and TRBJ2-2; weak D call: TRBD1 (6 bases). The V gene's germline CDR1 is KGHSH and CDR2 LQKENI. Trimming pared 2 bases from V and 6 bases from J, leaving 10 bases between. The CDR3 extends over 14 amino acids. This chain's CDR3 is CASSPVQGSGELFF. CDR3 nucleotides: TGTGCCAGCTCACCAGTACAGGGTTCCGGGGAGCTGTTTTTT.